This TCR beta chain is drawn from a study of T cells in Graves' hyperthyroidism and ophthalmopathy. CDR3 length: 14 amino acids. The germline CDR1 and CDR2 sequences are GTSNPN and SVGIG (reference sequence). The ends lost 0 bases at V and 7 bases at J; junction bases unmatched: 8. The CDR3 regions of TCR beta were amplified from RNA transcripts. A set of HTBI primers served as the primers for a first-round RT-PCR of the TCR CDR3. TCRdb used MiXCR to reprocess the multiplex PCR reads, holding one entry per CDR3 protein. The data contain more than 650,000 distinct CDR3 sequences, 14% of them singletons. This clonotype was seen only a few times.

The receptor was derived from a woman between 18 and 29 years old with Graves' hyperthyroidism. The chain carries TRBV30 and TRBJ2-7, with TRBD1 matching over 8 bases. The sequenced material came from blood. The chain's CDR3 is CAWSVQDRAGEQYF. In nucleotides, the CDR3 is TGTGCCTGGAGTGTCCAGGACAGGGCGGGTGAGCAGTACTTC.